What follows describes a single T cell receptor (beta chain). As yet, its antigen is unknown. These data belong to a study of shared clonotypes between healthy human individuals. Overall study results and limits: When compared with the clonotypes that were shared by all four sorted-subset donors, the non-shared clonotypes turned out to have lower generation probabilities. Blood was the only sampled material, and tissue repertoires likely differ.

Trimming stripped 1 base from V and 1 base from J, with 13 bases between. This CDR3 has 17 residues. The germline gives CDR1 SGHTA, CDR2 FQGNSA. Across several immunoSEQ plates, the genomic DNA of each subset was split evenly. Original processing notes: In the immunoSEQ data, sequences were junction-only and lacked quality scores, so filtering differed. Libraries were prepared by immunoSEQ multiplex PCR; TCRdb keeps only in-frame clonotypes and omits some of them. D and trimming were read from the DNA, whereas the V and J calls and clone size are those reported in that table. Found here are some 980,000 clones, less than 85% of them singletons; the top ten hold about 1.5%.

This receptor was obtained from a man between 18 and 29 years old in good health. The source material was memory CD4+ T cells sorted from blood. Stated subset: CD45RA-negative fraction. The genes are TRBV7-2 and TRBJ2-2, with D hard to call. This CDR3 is CASSLELRQVNTGELFF. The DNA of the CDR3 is TGTGCCAGCAGCTTAGAACTGAGGCAGGTGAACACCGGGGAGCTGTTTTTT. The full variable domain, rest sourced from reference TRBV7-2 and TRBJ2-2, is GAGVSQSPSNKVTEKGKDVELRCDPISGHTALYWYRQSLGQGLEFLIYFQGNSAPDKSGLPSDRFSAERTGGSVSTLTIQRTQQEDSAVYLCASSLELRQVNTGELFFGEGSRLTVL.